The 31 T cell receptor beta chains given below trace back to one sample, sequenced in a study of T cells in Graves' hyperthyroidism and ophthalmopathy. Amplification targeted TCR beta CDR3 regions from RNA transcripts. A set of HTBI primers served as the primers for a first-round RT-PCR of the TCR CDR3. TCRdb processed the multiplex PCR reads anew with MiXCR; each CDR3 protein has one entry. The sample has some 400,000 distinct CDR3 sequences; 15% to 20% are singletons. What was sequenced was blood. Every receptor here comes from a woman aged 18-30 years with Graves' hyperthyroidism.

This clonotype was observed once. This chain connects TRBV12-3 or TRBV12-4 to TRBJ1-2; 9 bases match TRBD1. V gave up 6 bases and J gave up 4 bases; unmatched junction bases: 15. The CDR3 covers 17 residues. The CDR3: CASSLTGQGSPGYGYTF. In DNA, the CDR3 is TGTGCCAGCAGCCTAACCGGACAGGGGTCCCCCGGCTATGGCTACACCTTC.

The chain links TRBV9 to TRBJ1-2; no clear D. CDR1 is SGDLS, CDR2 YYNGEE, per germline. The V end lost 7 bases, the J end lost 8 bases, and 15 bases lay between the germline ends. The CDR3 runs to 12 residues. CDR3 sequence (DNA): TGTGCCAGCGTGCCAGGCCCGGAGGGCTACACCTTC. It codes for CASVPGPEGYTF. The whole variable domain, remainder taken from reference TRBV9 and TRBJ1-2, is DSGVTQTPKHLITATGQRVTLRCSPRSGDLSVYWYQQSLDQGLQFLIQYYNGEERAKGNILERFSAQQFPDLHSELNLSSLELGDSALYFCASVPGPEGYTFGSGTRLTVV.

This clonotype has a count of ten or more. The V and J genes are TRBV15 and TRBJ2-5; 8 bases fit TRBD2. J was trimmed by 2 bases and V by 1 base; bases with no gene match: 18. The germline V gene has CDR1 LNHNV and CDR2 YYDKDF (reference sequence). This CDR3 contains 20 residues. Here the CDR3 DNA reads TGTGCCACCAGCAGAGTTGCGGACCTAATCCGGGGGGGACAACAAGAGACCCAGTACTTC. Translation gives CATSRVADLIRGGQQETQYF.

This clonotype was seen many times. J is TRBJ1-2 and V is TRBV2; possibly TRBD1 for D (6 bases). This CDR3 comprises 11 residues. Trimming left V 8 bases short and J 4 bases short, with 8 bases between. Germline-derived CDR1 and CDR2 are SNHLY and FYNNEI. The CDR3 region has the DNA TGTGCCAGCGGAGGGGGCTATGGCTACACCTTC. It yields the protein CASGGGYGYTF.

In its sample, this clonotype was seen many times. V is TRBV2 and J is TRBJ2-7, with D uncertain. Germline CDR1 is SNHLY and CDR2 is FYNNEI. Between the trimmed V and J ends, which lost 6 bases and 4 bases, there was a span of 13 bases. The CDR3 covers 13 residues. The CDR3 protein is CASRPMDRYEQYF. The CDR3 coding sequence is TGTGCCAGCAGGCCCATGGACCGGTACGAGCAGTACTTC.

This clonotype was picked up many times. The V call is TRBV12-3 or TRBV12-4, the J call TRBJ1-2; D ambiguous. The CDR3 is 12 amino acids. V lost 5 bases, J lost 3 bases, and 7 bases lay in between. The CDR3 nucleotides are TGTGCCAGCAGTACCTCGTACTATGGCTACACCTTC. Translating it yields CASSTSYYGYTF.

This clonotype was observed many times. V and J are TRBV11-1 and TRBJ2-6; 8 positions match TRBD1. V shed 10 bases and J 0 bases; nucleotides not matched to a gene: 11. This CDR3 spans 17 amino acids. Looked up from germline, CDR1 is SGHAT and CDR2 is FQDESV (reference sequence). The CDR3 bases are TGTGCCAAGCACCCAGGGGGCATCTTCTCTGGGGCCAACGTCCTGACTTTC. This codes for CAKHPGGIFSGANVLTF. The complete variable domain, with remaining parts taken from reference TRBV11-1 and TRBJ2-6, reads EAEVAQSPRYKITEKSQAVAFWCDPISGHATLYWYRQILGQGPELLVQFQDESVVDDSQLPKDRFSAERLKGVDSTLKIQPAELGDSAMYLCAKHPGGIFSGANVLTFGAGSRLTVL.

The CDR3 nucleotides read TGTGCCAGCAGTTACTCGTTCAGGGAACAGTTTGGCAATCAGCCCCAGCATTTT. Encoded protein: CASSYSFREQFGNQPQHF. The chain joins TRBV6-2 or TRBV6-3 to TRBJ1-5, with D possibly TRBD1 on 5 matching bases. The CDR3 sequence is 18 residues long. Germline V gene sequence: CDR1 MNHEY, CDR2 SVGEGT. V lost 0 bases to trimming and J lost 2 bases, with 17 bases between them.

This clonotype was detected only a few times. The V call is TRBV28, the J call TRBJ1-5; 8 nucleotides agree with TRBD1. Losses at the gene ends were 0 bases for V and 3 bases for J; bases not matched to a gene: 1. The CDR3 length is 15 residues. CDR1 and CDR2 (germline): MDHEN, SYDVKM. The CDR3 region has the DNA TGTGCCAGCAGTTTATGGGGACAGGTCAATCAGCCCCAGCATTTT. Its translation: CASSLWGQVNQPQHF.

This clonotype occurred many times. The rearrangement uses TRBV28 and TRBJ1-2; possibly TRBD1 for D (5 bases). Germline CDR1 is MDHEN and CDR2 is SYDVKM. CDR3 length: 14 amino acids. V was clipped by 7 bases and J by 1 base, with 13 bases between them. In nucleotides, the CDR3 is TGTGCCAGCATTGAGGGACCGGATAACTATGGCTACACCTTC. Translation: CASIEGPDNYGYTF.

This clonotype appeared many times. The rearrangement joins TRBV9 to TRBJ2-5; TRBD2 is a possible D gene (6 bases). Trimming took 4 bases from V and 5 from J, leaving 18 bases between them. The CDR3 contains 15 residues. Germline CDR1 SGDLS, CDR2 YYNGEE. CDR3 sequence (DNA): TGTGCCAGCAGCCAGGAGGGGCTAGCGACCGAGACCCAGTACTTC. Residues: CASSQEGLATETQYF.

This clonotype was seen at least ten times. V is TRBV18 and J is TRBJ2-7; D perhaps matches TRBD1 (6 bases). Trimming left V 2 bases short and J 3 bases short, with 14 bases between. The CDR3 runs to 15 residues. Germline CDR1 reads KGHSH; CDR2 reads LQKENI. This CDR3 is CASSPGQGTGYEQYF. The CDR3 bases are TGTGCCAGCTCACCAGGCCAGGGGACGGGCTACGAGCAGTACTTC.

The chain has TRBV5-1 and TRBJ1-2, with a possible D match to TRBD1 (6 bases). This CDR3 contains 15 residues. CDR1 and CDR2 from the germline V gene are SGHRS and YFSETQ. V dropped 0 bases and J dropped 4 bases, with 13 bases sitting between them. For the CDR3, the DNA is TGCGCCAGCAGCTTGGAACCGGACAGCTCCTATGGCTACACCTTC. It codes for CASSLEPDSSYGYTF.

Many counts were recorded for this clonotype. This sequence joins TRBV6-1 and TRBJ1-1; D unresolved. The CDR3 totals 9 residues. V was pared by 5 bases and J by 14 bases, with 9 bases between. CDR1 and CDR2 (germline): MNHNS, SASEGT. The CDR3 nucleotides are TGTGCCAGCAGTTATTTGGTCTTCTTT. Amino acids: CASSYLVFF.

A note on this clonotype: At one end, the junction sequence differs from germline, possibly due to a read error. V and J are TRBV2 and TRBJ1-1; D may be TRBD1 (6 bases). Germline CDR1 SNHLY, CDR2 FYNNEI. The CDR3 has 12 residues. The CDR3 nucleotides are TGTGCCAGCAGGGACAGTAACACTGATGCTTTCTTT. Its translation: CASRDSNTDAFF.

The V gene is TRBV2, the J gene TRBJ2-7; D gene ambiguous. Germline V gene data show CDR1 as SNHLY and CDR2 as FYNNEI. V lost 8 bases and J lost 4, with 12 bases in between. The CDR3 covers 12 residues. CDR3 residues: CASGGEGYEQYF. CDR3 DNA sequence: TGTGCCAGCGGTGGTGAAGGGTACGAGCAGTACTTC.

This clonotype was counted many times. V gene TRBV6-1 combines with J gene TRBJ1-1; 11 positions match TRBD1. The germline V gene encodes CDR1 MNHNS and CDR2 SASEGT. Trimming cost V 4 bases and J 0 bases; bases outside gene matches: 4. The CDR3 runs 16 residues. Here the CDR3 reads CASSAGTGGMNTEAFF. CDR3 DNA: TGTGCCAGCAGTGCGGGGACAGGGGGGATGAACACTGAAGCTTTCTTT.

This clonotype showed up just a few times. The chain is built from TRBV10-2 and TRBJ2-5, with D possibly being TRBD1 or TRBD2 (6 bases each). V was shortened by 6 bases and J by 1 base, with 9 bases between the two germline ends. The germline V gene has CDR1 WSHSY and CDR2 SAAADI. CDR3 length equals 13 residues. The CDR3 is CASRRGVQETQYF. The CDR3 bases are TGCGCCAGCAGGAGGGGGGTCCAAGAGACCCAGTACTTC.

This clonotype was detected only a few times. This rearrangement joins TRBV6-2 or TRBV6-3 to TRBJ1-1; a possible D gene is TRBD1 (6 bases). The CDR3 contains 14 residues. V lost 4 bases, J lost 5 bases, and 14 bases lay in between. Germline lookup yields CDR1 MNHEY and CDR2 SVGEGT. CDR3 DNA: TGTGCCAGCAGTTTCGGGGTACAGGGTACTGAAGCTTTCTTT. As protein: CASSFGVQGTEAFF.

On this clonotype: Since a much larger clone is just one base distant, this may be a read error. The genes are TRBV12-3 or TRBV12-4 and TRBJ2-2; 7 nucleotides match TRBD1. Unmatched junction bases numbered 3, after V lost 4 bases and J lost 4 bases. The CDR3 covers 14 residues. CDR3 region: CASSSGTATGELFF. The CDR3 DNA reads as TGTGCCAGCAGTTCCGGGACAGCCACCGGGGAGCTGTTTTTT.

This clonotype was observed many times. This chain links TRBV6-5 with TRBJ1-5; no definite D call. Germline-derived CDR1 and CDR2 are MNHEY and SVGAGI. This CDR3 is 13 amino acids long. The V end lost 7 bases, the J end lost 3 bases, and 10 bases lay between the germline ends. The CDR3 spells CASNKVSNQPQHF. The CDR3, as DNA: TGTGCCAGCAATAAGGTATCCAATCAGCCCCAGCATTTT.

Many counts were recorded for this clonotype. V is TRBV7-9 and J is TRBJ2-3; 10 bases are shared with TRBD2. CDR1 SEHNR and CDR2 FQNEAQ come from the germline V gene (reference sequence). V lost 2 bases and J lost 14; bases outside the gene matches: 10. The length of the CDR3 is 14 residues. The CDR3 DNA reads TGTGCCAGCAGCTTAAGTGGACTAGCGGAATCCCGGTATTTT. It yields the protein CASSLSGLAESRYF.

In its sample, this clonotype was seen many times. The V call is TRBV12-3 or TRBV12-4, the J call TRBJ1-2; D ambiguous. The CDR3 has 12 residues. V lost 7 bases, J lost 6 bases, and 12 bases lay in between. CDR3 coding DNA: TGTGCCAGCACAGTTTATGGGGATGGCTACACCTTC. It is translated as CASTVYGDGYTF.

This clonotype was picked up many times. This chain joins TRBV6-5 and TRBJ1-2; the match to TRBD1 covers 7 bases. The V gene end was trimmed by 6 bases and the J gene end by 8 bases; junction bases not matched to a gene: 6. CDR3 size: 12 residues. Germline lookup yields CDR1 MNHEY and CDR2 SVGAGI. For the CDR3, the DNA is TGTGCCAGCAGCCCAGACAGGGAGGGCTACACCTTC. Its translation: CASSPDREGYTF.

The chain recombines TRBV7-9 with TRBJ1-5, with 9 bases fitting TRBD1. The J segment lost 6 bases and the V segment lost 3 bases, leaving 6 bases of the junction unmatched. The CDR3 length is 15 residues. CDR1 is SEHNR and CDR2 is FQNEAQ in the germline V gene (reference sequence). This chain's CDR3 is CASSLGTGSRQPQHF. CDR3 nucleotide sequence: TGTGCCAGCAGCTTGGGGACAGGGTCTCGTCAGCCCCAGCATTTT. Looking up the rest from reference TRBV7-9 and TRBJ1-5 gives the full variable domain: DTGVSQNPRHKITKRGQNVTFRCDPISEHNRLYWYRQTLGQGPEFLTYFQNEAQLEKSRLLSDRFSAERPKGSFSTLEIQRTEQGDSAMYLCASSLGTGSRQPQHFGDGTRLSIL.

This clonotype occurred many times. The CDR3 loop is CASSEQLGAYGYTF. CDR3 DNA sequence: TGTGCCAGCAGTGAACAATTAGGAGCCTATGGCTACACCTTC. V and J are TRBV6-1 and TRBJ1-2, with D uncertain. The CDR3 covers 14 residues. Germline V CDR1 and CDR2: MNHNS, SASEGT. The germline V and J ends were trimmed by 2 bases and 4 bases, with 11 bases remaining between them.

This clonotype has ten or more counts. V usage is TRBV6-5 and J usage is TRBJ1-2; D might be TRBD1 (5 bases). There are 14 residues in the CDR3. The V gene lost 4 bases and the J gene lost 4 bases, with 13 bases spanning the gap. The V gene's germline CDR1 is MNHEY and CDR2 SVGAGI. CDR3 in DNA: TGTGCCAGCAGTTCGCGACAGTGGGGCTATGGCTACACCTTC. It encodes CASSSRQWGYGYTF.

V gene TRBV7-2 combines with J gene TRBJ2-5; D gene ambiguous. The CDR3 runs to 11 residues. Looked up from germline, CDR1 is SGHTA and CDR2 is FQGNSA. The germline V and J ends were trimmed by 5 bases and 7 bases, with 8 bases remaining between them. CDR3 residues: CASSPLRTQYF. CDR3 nucleotides: TGTGCCAGCAGCCCCCTCCGGACCCAGTACTTC. Full variable domain (rest looked up from reference TRBV7-2 and TRBJ2-5): GAGVSQSPSNKVTEKGKDVELRCDPISGHTALYWYRQSLGQGLEFLIYFQGNSAPDKSGLPSDRFSAERTGGSVSTLTIQRTQQEDSAVYLCASSPLRTQYFGPGTRLLVL.

This clonotype was counted ten times or more. The V and J genes are TRBV12-3 or TRBV12-4 and TRBJ1-3; D is ambiguous. Trimming shortened V by 5 bases and J by 0 bases, and 8 bases separated the two germline ends. This CDR3 has 14 residues. The CDR3 protein is CASSRQVSGNTIYF. The CDR3 nucleotides are TGTGCCAGCAGTCGACAAGTCTCTGGAAACACCATATATTTT.

In its sample, this clonotype was seen many times. The chain links TRBV6-1 to TRBJ1-1, with D perhaps matching TRBD1 (6 bases). Germline lookup yields CDR1 MNHNS and CDR2 SASEGT. The CDR3 runs 15 residues. The DNA of the CDR3 is TGTGGATCGGGGGCAGGGGAATGGTTGAACACTGAAGCTTTCTTT. Translated, it gives CGSGAGEWLNTEAFF.

J is TRBJ2-2 and V is TRBV5-1, with D uncertain. With 5 bases removed from V and 6 bases from J, the gap between germline ends came to 5 bases. There are 11 residues in the CDR3. The germline CDR1 and CDR2 sequences are SGHRS and YFSETQ. CDR3 residues: CASRVAGELFF. Here the CDR3 DNA reads TGCGCCAGCAGAGTCGCCGGGGAGCTGTTTTTT.